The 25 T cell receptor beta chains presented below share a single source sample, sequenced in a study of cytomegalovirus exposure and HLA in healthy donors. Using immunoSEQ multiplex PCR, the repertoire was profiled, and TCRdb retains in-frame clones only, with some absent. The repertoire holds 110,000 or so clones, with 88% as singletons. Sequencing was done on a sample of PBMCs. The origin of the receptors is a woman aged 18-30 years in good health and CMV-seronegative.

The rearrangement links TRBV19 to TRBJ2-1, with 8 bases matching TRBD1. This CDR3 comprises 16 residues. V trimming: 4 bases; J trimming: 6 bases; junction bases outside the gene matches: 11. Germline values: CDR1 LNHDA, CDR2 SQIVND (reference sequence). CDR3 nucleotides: TGTGCCAGTAGTACCCTAACCGGGACAGGCCCCAATGAGCAGTTCTTC. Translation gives CASSTLTGTGPNEQFF. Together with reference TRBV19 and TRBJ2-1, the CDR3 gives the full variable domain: DGGITQSPKYLFRKEGQNVTLSCEQNLNHDAMYWYRQDPGQGLRLIYYSQIVNDFQKGDIAEGYSVSREKKESFPLTVTSAQKNPTAFYLCASSTLTGTGPNEQFFGPGTRLTVL.

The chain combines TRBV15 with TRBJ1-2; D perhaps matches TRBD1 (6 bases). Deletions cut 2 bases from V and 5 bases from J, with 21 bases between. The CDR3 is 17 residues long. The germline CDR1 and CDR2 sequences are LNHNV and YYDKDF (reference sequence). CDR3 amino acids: CATSRPIGTSGKYGYTF. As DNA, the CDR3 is TGTGCCACCAGCAGACCAATCGGGACAAGCGGAAAATATGGCTACACCTTC.

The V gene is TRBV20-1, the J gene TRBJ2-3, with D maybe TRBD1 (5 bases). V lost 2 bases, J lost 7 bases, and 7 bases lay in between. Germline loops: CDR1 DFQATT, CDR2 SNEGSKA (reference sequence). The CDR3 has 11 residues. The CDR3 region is CSARQGNTQYF. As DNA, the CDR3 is TGCAGTGCTAGACAGGGAAATACGCAGTATTTT.

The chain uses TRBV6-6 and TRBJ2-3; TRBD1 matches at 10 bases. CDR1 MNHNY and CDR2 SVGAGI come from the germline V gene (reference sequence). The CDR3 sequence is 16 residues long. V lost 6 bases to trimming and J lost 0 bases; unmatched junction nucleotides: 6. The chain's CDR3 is CASRQGQGPSTDTQYF. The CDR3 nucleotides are TGTGCCAGCAGACAGGGACAGGGGCCGAGCACAGATACGCAGTATTTT.

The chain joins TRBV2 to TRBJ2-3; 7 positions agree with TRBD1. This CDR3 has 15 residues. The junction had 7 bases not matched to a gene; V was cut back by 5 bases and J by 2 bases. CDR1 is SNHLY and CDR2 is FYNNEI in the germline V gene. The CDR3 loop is CASSKDRRYTDTQYF. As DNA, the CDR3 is TGTGCCAGCAGTAAGGACAGGAGGTACACAGATACGCAGTATTTT.

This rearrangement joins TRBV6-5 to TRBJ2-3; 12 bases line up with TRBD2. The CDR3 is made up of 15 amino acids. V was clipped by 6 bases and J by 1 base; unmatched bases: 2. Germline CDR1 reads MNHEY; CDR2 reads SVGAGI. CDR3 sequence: CASSSSGGGTDTQYF. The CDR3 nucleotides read TGTGCCAGCAGCTCTAGCGGGGGGGGCACAGATACGCAGTATTTT.

CDR3 in DNA: TGTGCCAGCAGCGCCCGTGGACAGGGATTCCACGAGCAGTACTTC. It translates to CASSARGQGFHEQYF. This chain uses TRBV9 with TRBJ2-7; 8 bases line up with TRBD1. CDR3 size: 15 residues. V shed 3 bases, J shed 5 bases, and the junction held 10 bases outside the gene matches. CDR1 SGDLS and CDR2 YYNGEE come from the germline V gene.

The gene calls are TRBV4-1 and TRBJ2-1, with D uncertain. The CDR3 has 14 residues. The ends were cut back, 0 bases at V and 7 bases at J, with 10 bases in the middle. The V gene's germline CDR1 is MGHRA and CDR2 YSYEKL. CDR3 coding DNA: TGCGCCAGCAGCCAAGAATTGAGGCGTAATGAGCAGTTCTTC. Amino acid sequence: CASSQELRRNEQFF.

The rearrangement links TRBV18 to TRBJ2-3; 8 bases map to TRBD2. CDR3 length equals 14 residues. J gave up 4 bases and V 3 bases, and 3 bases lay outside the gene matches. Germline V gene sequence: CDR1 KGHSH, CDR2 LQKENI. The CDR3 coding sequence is TGTGCCAGCTCACCCGGGGGGGCTGCAGATACGCAGTATTTT. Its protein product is CASSPGGAADTQYF.

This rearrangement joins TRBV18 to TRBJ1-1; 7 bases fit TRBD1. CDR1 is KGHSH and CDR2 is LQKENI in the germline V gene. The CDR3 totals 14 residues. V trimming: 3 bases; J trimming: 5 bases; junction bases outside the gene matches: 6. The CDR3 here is CASSPGQVGTEAFF. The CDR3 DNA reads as TGTGCCAGCTCACCCGGACAGGTTGGAACTGAAGCTTTCTTT.

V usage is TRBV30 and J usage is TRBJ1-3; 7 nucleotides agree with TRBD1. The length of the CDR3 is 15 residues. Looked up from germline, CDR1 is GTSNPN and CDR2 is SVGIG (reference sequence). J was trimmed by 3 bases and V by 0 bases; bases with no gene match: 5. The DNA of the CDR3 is TGTGCCTGGAGTGTACGAGGGGGCGATGGAAACACCATATATTTT. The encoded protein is CAWSVRGGDGNTIYF.

CDR3 in amino acids: CASRSAGTVNSPLHF. CDR3 nucleotides: TGTGCCAGCAGGAGCGCCGGGACAGTAAATTCACCCCTCCACTTT. This chain joins TRBV2 and TRBJ1-6; 7 nucleotides match TRBD1. The V and J ends lost 6 bases and 7 bases, in that order; junction bases with no gene match: 9. This CDR3 comprises 15 residues. The germline CDR1 and CDR2 sequences are SNHLY and FYNNEI.

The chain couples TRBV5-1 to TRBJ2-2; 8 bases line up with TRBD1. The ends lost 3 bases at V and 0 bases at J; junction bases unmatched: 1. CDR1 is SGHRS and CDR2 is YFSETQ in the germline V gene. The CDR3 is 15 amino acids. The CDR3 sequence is CASSWTGSNTGELFF. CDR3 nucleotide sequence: TGCGCCAGCAGCTGGACAGGGTCGAACACCGGGGAGCTGTTTTTT. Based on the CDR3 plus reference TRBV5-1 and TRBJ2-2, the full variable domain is KAGVTQTPRYLIKTRGQQVTLSCSPISGHRSVSWYQQTPGQGLQFLFEYFSETQRNKGNFPGRFSGRQFSNSRSEMNVSTLELGDSALYLCASSWTGSNTGELFFGEGSRLTVL.

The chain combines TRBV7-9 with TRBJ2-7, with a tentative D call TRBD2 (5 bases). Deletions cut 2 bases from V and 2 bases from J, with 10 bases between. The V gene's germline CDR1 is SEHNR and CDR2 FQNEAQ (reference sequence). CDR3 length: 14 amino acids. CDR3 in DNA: TGTGCCAGCAGCTTACGAGGGTCCCCCTACGAGCAGTACTTC. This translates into CASSLRGSPYEQYF.

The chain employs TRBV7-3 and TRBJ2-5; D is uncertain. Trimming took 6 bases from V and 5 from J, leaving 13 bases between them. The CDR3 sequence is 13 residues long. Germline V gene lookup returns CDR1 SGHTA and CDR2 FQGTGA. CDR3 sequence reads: CASSPGSAETQYF. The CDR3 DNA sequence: TGTGCCAGCAGTCCAGGTTCGGCTGAGACCCAGTACTTC.

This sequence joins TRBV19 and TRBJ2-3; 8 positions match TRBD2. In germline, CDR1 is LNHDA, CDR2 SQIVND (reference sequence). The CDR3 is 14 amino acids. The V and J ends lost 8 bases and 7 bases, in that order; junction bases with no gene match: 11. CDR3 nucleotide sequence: TGTGCCAGTCATAGGGAGGCGGGGGGAAATACGCAGTATTTT. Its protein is CASHREAGGNTQYF. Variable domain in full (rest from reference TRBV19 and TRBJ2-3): DGGITQSPKYLFRKEGQNVTLSCEQNLNHDAMYWYRQDPGQGLRLIYYSQIVNDFQKGDIAEGYSVSREKKESFPLTVTSAQKNPTAFYLCASHREAGGNTQYFGPGTRLTVL.

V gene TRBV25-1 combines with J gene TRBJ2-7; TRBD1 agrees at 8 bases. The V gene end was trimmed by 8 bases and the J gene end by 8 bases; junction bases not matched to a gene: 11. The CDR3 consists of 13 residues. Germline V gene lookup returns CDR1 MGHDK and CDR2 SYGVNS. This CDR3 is CASSNSGQVKQYF. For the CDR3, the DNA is TGTGCCAGCTCAAATTCGGGACAGGTAAAGCAGTACTTC.

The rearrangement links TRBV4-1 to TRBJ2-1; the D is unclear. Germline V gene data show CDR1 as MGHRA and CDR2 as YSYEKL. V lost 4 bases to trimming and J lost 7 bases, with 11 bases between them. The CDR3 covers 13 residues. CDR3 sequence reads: CASSLPPRNEQFF. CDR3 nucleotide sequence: TGCGCCAGCAGCCTTCCCCCCCGTAATGAGCAGTTCTTC.

CDR3 loop: CSVRSGGGQPQHF. CDR3 nucleotide sequence: TGCAGCGTTCGATCGGGCGGCGGGCAGCCCCAGCATTTT. The chain joins TRBV29-1 to TRBJ1-5; D ambiguous. CDR3 length: 13 residues. Germline lookup yields CDR1 SQVTM and CDR2 ANQGSEA. With 5 bases removed from V and 7 bases from J, the gap between germline ends came to 15 bases.

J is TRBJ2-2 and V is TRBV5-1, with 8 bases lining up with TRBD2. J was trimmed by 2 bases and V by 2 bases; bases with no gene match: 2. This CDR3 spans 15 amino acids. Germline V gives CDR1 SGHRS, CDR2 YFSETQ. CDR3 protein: CASSFTSGNTGELFF. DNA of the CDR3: TGCGCCAGCAGCTTCACTAGCGGCAACACCGGGGAGCTGTTTTTT.

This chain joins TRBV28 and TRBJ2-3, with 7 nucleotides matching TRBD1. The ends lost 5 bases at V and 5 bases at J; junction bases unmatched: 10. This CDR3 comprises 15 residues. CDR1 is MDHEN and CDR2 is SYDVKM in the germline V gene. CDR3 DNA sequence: TGTGCCAGCAGTGACAGGGACATCCTGATAGATACGCAGTATTTT. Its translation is CASSDRDILIDTQYF.

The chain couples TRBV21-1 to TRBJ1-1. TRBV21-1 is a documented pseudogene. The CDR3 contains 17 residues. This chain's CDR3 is CASSKVFRDGMNTEAFF. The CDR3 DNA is TGTGCCAGCAGCAAAGTTTTCCGGGATGGGATGAACACTGAAGCTTTCTTT.

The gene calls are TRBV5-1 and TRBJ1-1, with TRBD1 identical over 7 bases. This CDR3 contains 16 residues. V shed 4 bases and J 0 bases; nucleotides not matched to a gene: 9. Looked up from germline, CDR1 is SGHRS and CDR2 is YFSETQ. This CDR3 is CASSPGQTRMNTEAFF. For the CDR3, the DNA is TGCGCCAGCAGCCCGGGACAGACGCGGATGAACACTGAAGCTTTCTTT.

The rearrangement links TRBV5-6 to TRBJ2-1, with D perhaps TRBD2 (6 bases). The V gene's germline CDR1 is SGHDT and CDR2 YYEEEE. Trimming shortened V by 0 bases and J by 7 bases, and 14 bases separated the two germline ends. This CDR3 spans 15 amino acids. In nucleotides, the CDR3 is TGTGCCAGCAGCTTGGCTGCCATAGGGAGGAATGAGCAGTTCTTC. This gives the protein CASSLAAIGRNEQFF. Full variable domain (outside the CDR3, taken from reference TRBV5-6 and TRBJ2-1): DAGVTQSPTHLIKTRGQQVTLRCSPKSGHDTVSWYQQALGQGPQFIFQYYEEEERQRGNFPDRFSGHQFPNYSSELNVNALLLGDSALYLCASSLAAIGRNEQFFGPGTRLTVL.

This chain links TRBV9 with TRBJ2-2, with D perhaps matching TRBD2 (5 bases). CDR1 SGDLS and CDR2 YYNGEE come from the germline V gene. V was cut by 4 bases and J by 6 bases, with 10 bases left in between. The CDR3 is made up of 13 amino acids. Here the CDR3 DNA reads TGTGCCAGCAGCCCCCTAGCAGCCGGGGAGCTGTTTTTT. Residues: CASSPLAAGELFF. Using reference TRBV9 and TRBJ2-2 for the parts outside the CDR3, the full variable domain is DSGVTQTPKHLITATGQRVTLRCSPRSGDLSVYWYQQSLDQGLQFLIQYYNGEERAKGNILERFSAQQFPDLHSELNLSSLELGDSALYFCASSPLAAGELFFGEGSRLTVL.